This T cell receptor beta chain was identified during a study of cytomegalovirus exposure and HLA in healthy donors. Remarks on this clone: Antigen: not known.

Study outcomes and limitations: A prior analysis recorded that most TCR beta V segments were productive about 90% or about 30% of the time. Association of around 17,000 TCR beta sequences with HLA alleles was found at 0.05 false discovery rate in a later analysis. An apparent linkage of common viral pathogens to several of the most significant clusters emerged in a later analysis.

With 60 Vbeta and 13 Jbeta primers, the PCR was carried out. Here immunoSEQ multiplex PCR was the method, and the copy in TCRdb shows in-frame clones only, minus some. The sample includes a few hundred thousand clones, 80% to 90% seen only once; the top ten take approximately 2.2%. Material for sequencing was PBMCs. The receptor comes from a woman aged 18-29 years in good health and CMV-seronegative.

In DNA form, the CDR3 reads TGTGCCAGCAGTTTGCCAAGGGGCACCGGGGAGCTGTTTTTT. The encoded protein is CASSLPRGTGELFF. The V and J genes are TRBV27 and TRBJ2-2; D perhaps matches TRBD1 (5 bases). V was cut by 3 bases and J by 4 bases, with 9 bases left in between. Germline CDR1 reads MNHEY; CDR2 reads SMNVEV (reference sequence). This CDR3 has 14 amino acids.